This T cell receptor beta chain derives from a study of blood T cell repertoires in COVID-19. The junction had 20 bases not matched to a gene; V was cut back by 6 bases and J by 6 bases. Germline-derived CDR1 and CDR2 are MDHEN and SYDVKM. The CDR3 extends over 18 amino acids. The assay was immunoSEQ multiplex PCR, and TCRdb's table has in-frame clones only and misses some. This sample carries tens of thousands of clones, approximately 90% of them seen once, and the ten largest clones take approximately 3.6%. This sequence was found in a middle-aged man with COVID-19, enrolled during active disease. This chain uses TRBV28 with TRBJ1-2, with 9 bases aligning to TRBD1. Sequencing was done on a sample of peripheral blood. CDR3: CASRPLGTGITARHGYTF. The CDR3 coding sequence is TGTGCCAGCAGACCACTCGGGACAGGGATAACGGCGAGGCATGGCTACACCTTC.